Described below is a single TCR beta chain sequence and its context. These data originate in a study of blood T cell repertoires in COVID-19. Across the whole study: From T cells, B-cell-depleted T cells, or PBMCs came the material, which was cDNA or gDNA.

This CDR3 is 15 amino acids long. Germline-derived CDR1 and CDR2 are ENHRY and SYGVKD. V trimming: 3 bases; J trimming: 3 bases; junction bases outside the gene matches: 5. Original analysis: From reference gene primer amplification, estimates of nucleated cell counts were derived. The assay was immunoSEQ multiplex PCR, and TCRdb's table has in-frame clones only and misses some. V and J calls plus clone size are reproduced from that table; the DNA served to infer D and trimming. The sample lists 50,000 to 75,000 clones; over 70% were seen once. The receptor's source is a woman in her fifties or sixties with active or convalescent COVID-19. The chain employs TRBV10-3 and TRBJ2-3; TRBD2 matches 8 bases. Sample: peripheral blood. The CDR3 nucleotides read TGTGCCATCAGTGACAACGGGAGGGTAACAGATACGCAGTATTTT. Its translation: CAISDNGRVTDTQYF.